This T cell receptor (beta chain) was sequenced during a study of blood T cells in healthy people across ages. Whole-study results and caveats: The fall in TCR beta diversity per million T cells was roughly linear with age.

At least 6 micrograms of total RNA were extracted per sample. Together with a sample-barcoded 5' primer, a J-beta primer mix was included in a second PCR lasting about 6 to 11 cycles. Each CDR3 protein is one row after TCRdb ran MiXCR on the 5' RACE reads. Among a few hundred thousand distinct CDR3 sequences listed, 27% were seen once. This clonotype was seen a few times. Its antigen is unidentified. After removal of 4 bases from V and 4 bases from J, the junction contained 9 bases not matched to a gene. Per the germline V gene, CDR1 is SGHRS and CDR2 is YFSETQ. The CDR3 spans 15 residues. The sample consisted of blood. The clonotype comes from a woman between 65 and 79 years old in good health. V is TRBV5-1 and J is TRBJ1-1; 8 positions agree with TRBD1. Written as DNA, the CDR3 is TGCGCCAGCAGCGGAGACAGGGGAGGGACCACTGAAGCTTTCTTT. Encoded protein: CASSGDRGGTTEAFF.